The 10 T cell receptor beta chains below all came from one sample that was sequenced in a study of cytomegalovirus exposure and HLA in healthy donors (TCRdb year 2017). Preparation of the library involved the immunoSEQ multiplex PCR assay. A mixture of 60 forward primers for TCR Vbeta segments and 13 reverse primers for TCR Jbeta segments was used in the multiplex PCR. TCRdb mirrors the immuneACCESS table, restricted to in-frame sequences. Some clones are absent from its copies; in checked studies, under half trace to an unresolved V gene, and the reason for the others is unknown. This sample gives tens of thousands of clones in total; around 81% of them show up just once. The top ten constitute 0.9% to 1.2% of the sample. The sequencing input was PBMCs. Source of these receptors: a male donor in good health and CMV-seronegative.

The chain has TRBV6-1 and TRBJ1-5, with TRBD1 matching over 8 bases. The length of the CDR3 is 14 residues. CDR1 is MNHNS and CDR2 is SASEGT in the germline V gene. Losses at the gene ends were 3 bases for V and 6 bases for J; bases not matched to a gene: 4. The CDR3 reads CASSELTGVQPQHF. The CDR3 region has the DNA TGTGCCAGCAGTGAGTTGACAGGGGTTCAGCCCCAGCATTTT.

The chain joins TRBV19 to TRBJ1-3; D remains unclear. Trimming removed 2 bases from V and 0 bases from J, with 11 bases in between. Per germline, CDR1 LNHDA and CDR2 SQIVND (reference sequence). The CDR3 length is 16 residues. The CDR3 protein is CASSIQGANSGNTIYF. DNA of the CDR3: TGTGCCAGTAGTATACAAGGAGCCAACTCTGGAAACACCATATATTTT.

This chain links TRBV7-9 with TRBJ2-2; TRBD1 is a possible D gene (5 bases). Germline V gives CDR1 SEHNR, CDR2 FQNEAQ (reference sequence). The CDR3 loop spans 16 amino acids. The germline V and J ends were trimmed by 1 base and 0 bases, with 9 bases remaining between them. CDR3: CASSLGAGTNTGELFF. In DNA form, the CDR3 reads TGTGCCAGCAGCTTAGGGGCAGGGACGAACACCGGGGAGCTGTTTTTT.

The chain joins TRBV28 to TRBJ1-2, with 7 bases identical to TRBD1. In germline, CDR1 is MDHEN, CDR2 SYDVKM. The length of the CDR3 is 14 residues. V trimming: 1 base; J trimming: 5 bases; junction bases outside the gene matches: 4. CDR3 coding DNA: TGTGCCAGCAGTTTATTGCGACAGGGTTATGGCTACACCTTC. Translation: CASSLLRQGYGYTF.

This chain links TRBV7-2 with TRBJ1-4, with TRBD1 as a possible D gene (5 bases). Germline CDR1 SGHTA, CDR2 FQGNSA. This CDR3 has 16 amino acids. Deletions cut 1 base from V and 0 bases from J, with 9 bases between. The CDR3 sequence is CASSLGGGATNEKLFF. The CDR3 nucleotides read TGTGCCAGCAGCTTAGGGGGAGGGGCAACTAATGAAAAACTGTTTTTT.

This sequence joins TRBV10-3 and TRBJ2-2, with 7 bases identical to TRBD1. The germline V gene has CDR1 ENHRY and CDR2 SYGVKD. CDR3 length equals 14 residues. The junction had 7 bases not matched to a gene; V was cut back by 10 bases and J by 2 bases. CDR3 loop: CATRDRYNTGELFF. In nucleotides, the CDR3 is TGTGCCACCCGGGACAGATATAACACCGGGGAGCTGTTTTTT.

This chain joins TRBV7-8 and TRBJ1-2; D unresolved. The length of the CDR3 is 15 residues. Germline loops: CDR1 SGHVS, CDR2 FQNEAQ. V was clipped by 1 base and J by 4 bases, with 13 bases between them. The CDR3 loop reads CASSLGEGSGYGYTF. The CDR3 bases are TGTGCCAGCAGCTTAGGGGAGGGCAGCGGCTATGGCTACACCTTC.

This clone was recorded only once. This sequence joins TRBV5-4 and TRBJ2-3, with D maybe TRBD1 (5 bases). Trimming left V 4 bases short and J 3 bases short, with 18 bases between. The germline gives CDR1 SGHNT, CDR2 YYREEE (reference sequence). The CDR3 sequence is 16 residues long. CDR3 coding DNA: TGTGCCAGCAGCCAAAGAGGACAACCCCCAACAGATACGCAGTATTTT. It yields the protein CASSQRGQPPTDTQYF.

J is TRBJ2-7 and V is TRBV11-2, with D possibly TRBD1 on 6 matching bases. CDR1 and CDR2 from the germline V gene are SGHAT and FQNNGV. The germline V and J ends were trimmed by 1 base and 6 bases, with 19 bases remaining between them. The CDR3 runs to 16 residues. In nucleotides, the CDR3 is TGTGCCAGCAGCTTAGGGCAGGGGCTGGGCCGGGGCGAGCAGTACTTC. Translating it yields CASSLGQGLGRGEQYF.

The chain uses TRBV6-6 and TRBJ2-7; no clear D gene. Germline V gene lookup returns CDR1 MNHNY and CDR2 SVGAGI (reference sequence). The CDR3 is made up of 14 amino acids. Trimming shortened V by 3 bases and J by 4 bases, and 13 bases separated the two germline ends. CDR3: CASSYSPPGYEQYF. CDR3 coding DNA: TGTGCCAGCAGTTATTCTCCCCCCGGGTACGAGCAGTACTTC.